One and the same sample provided the 25 T cell receptor beta chains below, sequenced in a study of shared clonotypes between healthy human individuals. Sequenced by immunoSEQ multiplex PCR; TCRdb stores in-frame clones only, minus some. The sample holds roughly 2.1 million clones, 85% to 95% seen once. Selected positively for CCR7 and CD45RO-negative, naive CD8 cells excluded terminally differentiated effector memory CD45RA+ cells. Sequenced material: naive CD8+ T cells from PBMCs. The source is a man in his late teens or twenties in good health. Some clones in this sample may be carry-over from other donors' samples.

On this clone itself: A clone one base away is much larger, so this may be a read error. Other DNA sequences in this specimen translate into the identical CDR3. The rearrangement uses TRBV7-9 and TRBJ1-1; tentatively, D is TRBD1 (5 bases). This CDR3 has 12 residues. V lost 3 bases to trimming and J lost 4 bases, with 6 bases between them. Germline CDR1 reads SEHNR; CDR2 reads FQNEAQ (reference sequence). In DNA form, the CDR3 reads TGTGCCAGCAGCTTCGGGACCACTGAAGCTTTCTTT. Encoded protein: CASSFGTTEAFF.

As DNA, the CDR3 is TGCAGCGCCAGATTTCGGACAGCTAACACTGAAGCTTTCTTT. Protein: CSARFRTANTEAFF. The chain is built from TRBV29-1 and TRBJ1-1, with D possibly being TRBD1 (6 bases). Trimming removed 7 bases at V and 2 bases at J, with 17 bases between. The CDR3 loop spans 14 amino acids. The germline CDR1 and CDR2 sequences are SQVTM and ANQGSEA.

The chain uses TRBV28 and TRBJ2-1; 12 nucleotides agree with TRBD2. Trimming at V came to 2 bases and at J to 4 bases, leaving 6 bases not matched to a gene. Germline values: CDR1 MDHEN, CDR2 SYDVKM. The CDR3 extends over 17 amino acids. This CDR3 reads CASSLVGLAGPYNEQFF. In DNA form, the CDR3 reads TGTGCCAGCAGTTTAGTGGGACTAGCGGGCCCATACAATGAGCAGTTCTTC. Filled out from reference TRBV28 and TRBJ2-1, the complete variable domain reads DVKVTQSSRYLVKRTGEKVFLECVQDMDHENMFWYRQDPGLGLRLIYFSYDVKMKEKGDIPEGYSVSREKKERFSLILESASTNQTSMYLCASSLVGLAGPYNEQFFGPGTRLTVL.

The chain couples TRBV7-8 to TRBJ2-3; 9 bases agree with TRBD2. Germline loops: CDR1 SGHVS, CDR2 FQNEAQ. Trimming removed 7 bases from V and 2 bases from J; junction bases left unmatched: 10. The CDR3 contains 16 residues. As DNA, the CDR3 is TGTGCCAGCACCCACTCTCTAGCGGGATACACAGATACGCAGTATTTT. Translated: CASTHSLAGYTDTQYF.

The chain links TRBV28 to TRBJ2-7; 13 bases agree with TRBD2. From germline, CDR1 is MDHEN and CDR2 SYDVKM. Losses at the gene ends were 0 bases for V and 0 bases for J; bases not matched to a gene: 8. The length of the CDR3 is 19 residues. DNA of the CDR3: TGTGCCAGCAGTTTATGGAGTGGGACTAGCGGGGCAAACTCCTACGAGCAGTACTTC. It is translated as CASSLWSGTSGANSYEQYF.

The chain has TRBV7-9 and TRBJ2-3; D might be TRBD1 or TRBD2, each matching 6 bases. The CDR3 is made up of 14 amino acids. Trimming removed 4 bases at V and 6 bases at J, with 14 bases between. Germline V CDR1 and CDR2: SEHNR, FQNEAQ (reference sequence). CDR3 nucleotides: TGTGCCAGCAGCTCCAGGGGTGCGGGGGATACGCAGTATTTT. This encodes CASSSRGAGDTQYF.

The rearrangement joins TRBV19 to TRBJ1-5, with D tentatively TRBD1 (6 bases). V gave up 9 bases and J gave up 1 base, with 13 bases separating them. Germline values: CDR1 LNHDA, CDR2 SQIVND (reference sequence). The CDR3 consists of 14 residues. CDR3 protein: CASTMGQSNQPQHF. The DNA of the CDR3 is TGTGCCAGCACAATGGGACAAAGCAATCAGCCCCAGCATTTT.

CDR3 protein: CAISLLAGVGSYNEQFF. The CDR3 DNA reads TGTGCCATCAGCTTACTAGCGGGAGTGGGCTCCTACAATGAGCAGTTCTTC. The chain uses TRBV10-3 and TRBJ2-1; 11 nucleotides line up with TRBD2. Germline trimming cut 6 bases from V and 0 bases from J; bases unmatched to any gene: 7. The germline gives CDR1 ENHRY, CDR2 SYGVKD. The CDR3 extends over 17 amino acids.

This clone has a single count. V usage is TRBV28 and J usage is TRBJ1-1; D not certain. The CDR3 totals 15 residues. The V end was cut by 6 bases, the J end by 5 bases, with 19 bases between. Germline CDR1 reads MDHEN; CDR2 reads SYDVKM. The CDR3 DNA reads as TGTGCCAGCAGACTCAAGTCGCCGAGATGGACTGAAGCTTTCTTT. Protein sequence: CASRLKSPRWTEAFF. The whole variable domain, remainder taken from reference TRBV28 and TRBJ1-1, is DVKVTQSSRYLVKRTGEKVFLECVQDMDHENMFWYRQDPGLGLRLIYFSYDVKMKEKGDIPEGYSVSREKKERFSLILESASTNQTSMYLCASRLKSPRWTEAFFGQGTRLTVV.

A few counts support this clone. The V call is TRBV7-9, the J call TRBJ2-7; no definite D call. CDR3 size: 12 residues. Trimming took 4 bases from V and 6 from J, leaving 10 bases between them. Germline-derived CDR1 and CDR2 are SEHNR and FQNEAQ (reference sequence). CDR3 region: CASSSKLFEQYF. CDR3 nucleotide sequence: TGTGCCAGCAGCTCCAAGTTATTCGAGCAGTACTTC. The full variable domain, rest sourced from reference TRBV7-9 and TRBJ2-7, is DTGVSQNPRHKITKRGQNVTFRCDPISEHNRLYWYRQTLGQGPEFLTYFQNEAQLEKSRLLSDRFSAERPKGSFSTLEIQRTEQGDSAMYLCASSSKLFEQYFGPGTRLTVT.

The gene calls are TRBV30 and TRBJ2-7; D perhaps matches TRBD2 (7 bases). Germline CDR1 reads GTSNPN; CDR2 reads SVGIG (reference sequence). This CDR3 spans 15 amino acids. Between the trimmed V and J ends, which lost 2 bases and 3 bases, there was a span of 17 bases. The DNA of the CDR3 is TGTGCCTGGAGTCCTCTCGCGAGGGGGGGCTACGAGCAGTACTTC. Protein product: CAWSPLARGGYEQYF.

This chain connects TRBV6-5 to TRBJ1-2, with unresolved D. The V end lost 0 bases, the J end lost 3 bases, and 11 bases lay between the germline ends. The CDR3 runs to 15 residues. CDR1 is MNHEY, CDR2 SVGAGI, per germline. This CDR3 reads CASSYSIVGYYGYTF. CDR3 coding DNA: TGTGCCAGCAGTTACTCGATTGTCGGCTACTATGGCTACACCTTC.

This clone has more than one count but fewer than ten. This rearrangement joins TRBV19 to TRBJ1-2; 11 bases fit TRBD1. The J segment lost 6 bases and the V segment lost 2 bases, leaving 5 bases of the junction unmatched. The CDR3 covers 15 residues. Germline loops: CDR1 LNHDA, CDR2 SQIVND (reference sequence). The CDR3 nucleotides read TGTGCCAGTAGTATATTTGGACAGGGGGCAGATGGCTACACCTTC. Encoded protein: CASSIFGQGADGYTF. Looking up the rest from reference TRBV19 and TRBJ1-2 gives the full variable domain: DGGITQSPKYLFRKEGQNVTLSCEQNLNHDAMYWYRQDPGQGLRLIYYSQIVNDFQKGDIAEGYSVSREKKESFPLTVTSAQKNPTAFYLCASSIFGQGADGYTFGSGTRLTVV.

This chain connects TRBV7-6 to TRBJ2-7; D possibly uses TRBD1 or TRBD2 (5 bases each). Trimming shortened V by 6 bases and J by 3 bases, and 24 bases separated the two germline ends. CDR3 length equals 17 residues. Germline values: CDR1 SGHVS, CDR2 FNYEAQ. The CDR3 loop reads CASSRDPPGYKNYEQYF. CDR3 coding DNA: TGTGCCAGCAGTCGGGACCCCCCGGGGTATAAAAACTACGAGCAGTACTTC.

This sequence joins TRBV13 and TRBJ1-1; 8 bases are shared with TRBD1. Germline CDR1 reads PRHDT; CDR2 reads FYEKMQ (reference sequence). This CDR3 spans 17 amino acids. V was clipped by 0 bases and J by 2 bases; unmatched bases: 8. CDR3 sequence (DNA): TGTGCCAGCAGCTTAGGAGACAGGGGACCAAATAACACTGAAGCTTTCTTT. Encoded protein: CASSLGDRGPNNTEAFF.

The chain uses TRBV10-3 and TRBJ1-1; D gene ambiguous. The V end was cut by 0 bases, the J end by 1 base, with 12 bases between. Germline CDR1 is ENHRY and CDR2 is SYGVKD. The CDR3 length is 16 residues. CDR3 DNA: TGTGCCATCAGTGAGTCGACCCTCCAGTGGAACACTGAAGCTTTCTTT. It is translated as CAISESTLQWNTEAFF.

The CDR3, as DNA: TGCAGCGTCATGGGGGCAGGCCTCCCATCCTACGAGCAGTACTTC. It yields the protein CSVMGAGLPSYEQYF. J is TRBJ2-7 and V is TRBV29-1; a possible D gene is TRBD1 (6 bases). CDR1 is SQVTM and CDR2 is ANQGSEA in the germline V gene. V lost 6 bases, J lost 1 base, and 19 bases lay in between. The CDR3 extends over 15 amino acids.

The chain links TRBV5-4 to TRBJ2-2; a possible D gene is TRBD2 (6 bases). Trimming took 6 bases from V and 13 from J, leaving 19 bases between them. The CDR3 is 13 amino acids. Germline V lookup: CDR1 SGHNT, CDR2 YYREEE (reference sequence). Here the CDR3 reads CASNPDREEGLFF. The CDR3, as DNA: TGTGCCAGCAACCCAGATAGGGAGGAAGGGCTGTTTTTT.

The chain couples TRBV4-3 to TRBJ2-7; no clear D. V gave up 0 bases and J gave up 7 bases, with 25 bases separating them. The CDR3 totals 18 residues. Germline loops: CDR1 LGHNA, CDR2 YSLEER. This CDR3 reads CASSQDVFGSSALREQYF. DNA of the CDR3: TGCGCCAGCAGCCAAGACGTGTTTGGTAGTTCCGCTCTGAGGGAGCAGTACTTC.

The V and J genes are TRBV11-2 and TRBJ1-1; 8 positions match TRBD1. The germline CDR1 and CDR2 sequences are SGHAT and FQNNGV. The CDR3 consists of 15 residues. V lost 5 bases, J lost 4 bases, and 9 bases stayed unmatched. The CDR3 nucleotides read TGTGCCAGCAGCACCCGGACAGGGACGCGCACTGAAGCTTTCTTT. The encoded protein is CASSTRTGTRTEAFF. Variable domain in full (rest from reference TRBV11-2 and TRBJ1-1): EAGVAQSPRYKIIEKRQSVAFWCNPISGHATLYWYQQILGQGPKLLIQFQNNGVVDDSQLPKDRFSAERLKGVDSTLKIQPAKLEDSAVYLCASSTRTGTRTEAFFGQGTRLTVV.

The CDR3 loop is CASSLSLRGTQYF. The DNA of the CDR3 is TGTGCCAGCAGTCTCAGCCTGAGGGGTACGCAGTATTTT. This chain joins TRBV27 and TRBJ2-3, with D possibly being TRBD1 or TRBD2 (5 bases each). The CDR3 sequence is 13 residues long. CDR1 is MNHEY and CDR2 is SMNVEV in the germline V gene (reference sequence). Trimming removed 5 bases at V and 8 bases at J, with 14 bases between.

The CDR3 protein is CASSQVDHTDTQYF. The CDR3 DNA reads TGTGCCAGCAGCCAAGTCGACCACACAGATACGCAGTATTTT. This chain joins TRBV14 and TRBJ2-3; no clear D. The V end lost 1 base, the J end lost 2 bases, and 7 bases lay between the germline ends. CDR1 and CDR2 (germline): SGHDN, FVKESK. There are 14 residues in the CDR3. Full variable domain (missing parts from reference TRBV14 and TRBJ2-3): EAGVTQFPSHSVIEKGQTVTLRCDPISGHDNLYWYRRVMGKEIKFLLHFVKESKQDESGMPNNRFLAERTGGTYSTLKVQPAELEDSGVYFCASSQVDHTDTQYFGPGTRLTVL.

V and J are TRBV12-5 and TRBJ2-1; 7 bases align to TRBD1. There are 15 residues in the CDR3. Trimming took 3 bases from V and 2 from J; bases not matched to a gene: 4. Per germline, CDR1 LGHNT and CDR2 FRNRAP. In nucleotides, the CDR3 is TGTGCTAGTGGTTTCACAGGGGAGCCCTACAATGAGCAGTTCTTC. Translating gives CASGFTGEPYNEQFF.

The chain combines TRBV9 with TRBJ2-7, with D perhaps matching TRBD2 (5 bases). CDR1 and CDR2 (germline): SGDLS, YYNGEE. The ends were cut back, 2 bases at V and 2 bases at J, with 14 bases in the middle. The CDR3 has 15 amino acids. CDR3 in DNA: TGTGCCAGCAGCGTCGGTCTGACTACCGCCTACGAGCAGTACTTC. Translating it yields CASSVGLTTAYEQYF.

The chain has TRBV4-1 and TRBJ1-2; 9 bases fit TRBD1. V was pared by 0 bases and J by 8 bases, with 13 bases of the junction left unmatched. CDR3 length: 17 residues. Germline values: CDR1 MGHRA, CDR2 YSYEKL. The CDR3 region is CASSQDRGTGMGGGYTF. The CDR3 nucleotides are TGCGCCAGCAGCCAAGATCGAGGGACAGGGATGGGAGGCGGCTACACCTTC.